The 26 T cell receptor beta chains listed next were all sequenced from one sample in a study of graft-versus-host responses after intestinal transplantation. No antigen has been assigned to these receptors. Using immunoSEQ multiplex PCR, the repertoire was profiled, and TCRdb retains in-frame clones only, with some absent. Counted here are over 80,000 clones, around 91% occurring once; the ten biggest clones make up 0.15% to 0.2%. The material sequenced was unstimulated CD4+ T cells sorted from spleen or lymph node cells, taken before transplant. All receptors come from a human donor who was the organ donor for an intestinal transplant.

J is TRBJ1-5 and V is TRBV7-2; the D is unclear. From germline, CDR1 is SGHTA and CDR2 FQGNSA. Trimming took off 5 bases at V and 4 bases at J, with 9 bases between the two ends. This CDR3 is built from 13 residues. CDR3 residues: CASSPELNQPQHF. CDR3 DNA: TGTGCCAGCAGCCCCGAGCTTAATCAGCCCCAGCATTTT. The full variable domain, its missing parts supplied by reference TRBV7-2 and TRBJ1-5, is GAGVSQSPSNKVTEKGKDVELRCDPISGHTALYWYRQSLGQGLEFLIYFQGNSAPDKSGLPSDRFSAERTGGSVSTLTIQRTQQEDSAVYLCASSPELNQPQHFGDGTRLSIL.

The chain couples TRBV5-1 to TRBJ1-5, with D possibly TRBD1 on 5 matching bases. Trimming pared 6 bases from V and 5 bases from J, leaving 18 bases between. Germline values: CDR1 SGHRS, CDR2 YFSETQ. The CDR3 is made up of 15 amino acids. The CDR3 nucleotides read TGCGCCAGCAAGATGGGGCAGGGCGCCGATCAGCCCCAGCATTTT. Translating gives CASKMGQGADQPQHF.

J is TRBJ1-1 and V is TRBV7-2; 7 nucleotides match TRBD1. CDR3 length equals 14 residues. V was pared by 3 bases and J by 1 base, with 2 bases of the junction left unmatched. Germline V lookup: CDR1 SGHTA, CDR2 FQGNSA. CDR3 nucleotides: TGTGCCAGCAGCTTCGGACAGGCGAACACTGAAGCTTTCTTT. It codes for CASSFGQANTEAFF.

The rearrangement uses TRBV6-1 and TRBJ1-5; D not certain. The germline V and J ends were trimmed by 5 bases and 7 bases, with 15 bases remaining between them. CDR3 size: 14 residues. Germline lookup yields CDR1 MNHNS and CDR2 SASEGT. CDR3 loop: CASSSAGIVQPQHF. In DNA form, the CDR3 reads TGTGCCAGCAGTTCGGCGGGGATAGTACAGCCCCAGCATTTT.

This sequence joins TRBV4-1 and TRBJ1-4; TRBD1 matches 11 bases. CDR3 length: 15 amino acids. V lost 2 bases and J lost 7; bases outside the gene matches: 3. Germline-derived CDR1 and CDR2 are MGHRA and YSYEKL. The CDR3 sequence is CASSQHGTGGEKLFF. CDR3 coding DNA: TGCGCCAGCAGCCAACACGGGACAGGGGGTGAAAAACTGTTTTTT.

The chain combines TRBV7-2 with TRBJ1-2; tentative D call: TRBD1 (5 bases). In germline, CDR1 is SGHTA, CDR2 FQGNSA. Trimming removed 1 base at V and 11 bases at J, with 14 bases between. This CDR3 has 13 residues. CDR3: CASSLVQATWYTF. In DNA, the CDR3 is TGTGCCAGCAGCTTAGTACAGGCGACTTGGTACACCTTC.

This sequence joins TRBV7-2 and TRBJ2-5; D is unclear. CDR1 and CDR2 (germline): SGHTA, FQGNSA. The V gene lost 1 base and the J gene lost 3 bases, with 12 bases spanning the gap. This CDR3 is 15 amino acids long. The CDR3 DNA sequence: TGTGCCAGCAGCTTAGTGGCTGCAAAAAAAGAGACCCAGTACTTC. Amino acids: CASSLVAAKKETQYF.

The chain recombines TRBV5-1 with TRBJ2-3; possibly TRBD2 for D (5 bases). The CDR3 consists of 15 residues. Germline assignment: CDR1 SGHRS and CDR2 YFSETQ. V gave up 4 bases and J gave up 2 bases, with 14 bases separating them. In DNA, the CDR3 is TGCGCCAGCAGCCCCAGGACTGGAATCACAGATACGCAGTATTTT. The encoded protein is CASSPRTGITDTQYF.

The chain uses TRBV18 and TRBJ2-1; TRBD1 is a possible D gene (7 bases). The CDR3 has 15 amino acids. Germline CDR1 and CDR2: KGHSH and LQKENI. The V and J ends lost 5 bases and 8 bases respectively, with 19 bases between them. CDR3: CASSIWAGGQDEQFF. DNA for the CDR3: TGTGCCAGCTCAATCTGGGCAGGGGGGCAGGATGAGCAGTTCTTC.

The CDR3 region is CASSPIPQGAEQYF. CDR3 DNA sequence: TGTGCCAGCTCCCCCATACCACAGGGCGCCGAGCAGTACTTC. This sequence joins TRBV18 and TRBJ2-7; TRBD1 is a possible D gene (6 bases). This CDR3 has 14 residues. Germline assignment: CDR1 KGHSH and CDR2 LQKENI. The V end was cut by 6 bases, the J end by 6 bases, with 18 bases between. Drawing the rest from reference TRBV18 and TRBJ2-7, the complete variable domain is NAGVMQNPRHLVRRRGQEARLRCSPMKGHSHVYWYRQLPEEGLKFMVYLQKENIIDESGMPKERFSAEFPKEGPSILRIQQVVRGDSAAYFCASSPIPQGAEQYFGPGTRLTVT.

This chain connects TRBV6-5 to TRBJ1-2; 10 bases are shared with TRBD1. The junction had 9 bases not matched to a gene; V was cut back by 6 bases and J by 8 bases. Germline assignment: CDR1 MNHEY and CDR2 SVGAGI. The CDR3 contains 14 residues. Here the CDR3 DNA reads TGTGCCAGCAGGTCCGGGACAGGGGTGGGCGGCTACACCTTC. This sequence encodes CASRSGTGVGGYTF.

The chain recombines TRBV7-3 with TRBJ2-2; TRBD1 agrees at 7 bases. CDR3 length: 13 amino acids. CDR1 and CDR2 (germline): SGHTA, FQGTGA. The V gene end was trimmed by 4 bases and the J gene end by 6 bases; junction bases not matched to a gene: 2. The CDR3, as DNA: TGTGCCAGCAGCTCAGACAGGGCCGGGGAGCTGTTTTTT. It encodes CASSSDRAGELFF.

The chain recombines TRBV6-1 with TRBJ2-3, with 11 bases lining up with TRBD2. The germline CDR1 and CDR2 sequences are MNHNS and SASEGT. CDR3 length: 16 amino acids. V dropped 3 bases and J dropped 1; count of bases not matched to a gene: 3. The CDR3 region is CASSETSGAGTDTQYF. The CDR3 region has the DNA TGTGCCAGCAGTGAGACTAGCGGGGCGGGCACAGATACGCAGTATTTT.

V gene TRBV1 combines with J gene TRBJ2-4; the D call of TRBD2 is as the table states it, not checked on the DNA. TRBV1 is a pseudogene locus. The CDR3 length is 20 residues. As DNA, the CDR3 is TGCACCAGCAGCCAAGCCTCGGGGGGCGATTTACCGCTAGCCAAAAACATTCAGTACTTC. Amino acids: CTSSQASGGDLPLAKNIQYF.

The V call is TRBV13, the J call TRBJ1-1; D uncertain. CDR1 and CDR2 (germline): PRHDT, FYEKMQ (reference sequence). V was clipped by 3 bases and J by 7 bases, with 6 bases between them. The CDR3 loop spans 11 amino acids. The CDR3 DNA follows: TGTGCCAGCAGCTTTGCAGATGAAGCTTTCTTT. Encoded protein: CASSFADEAFF. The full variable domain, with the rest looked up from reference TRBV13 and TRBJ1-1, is AAGVIQSPRHLIKEKRETATLKCYPIPRHDTVYWYQQGPGQDPQFLISFYEKMQSDKGSIPDRFSAQQFSDYHSELNMSSLELGDSALYFCASSFADEAFFGQGTRLTVV.

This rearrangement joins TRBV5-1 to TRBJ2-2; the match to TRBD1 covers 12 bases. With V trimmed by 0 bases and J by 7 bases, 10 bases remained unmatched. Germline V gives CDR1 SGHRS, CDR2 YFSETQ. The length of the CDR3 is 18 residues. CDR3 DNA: TGCGCCAGCAGCTTGGCCCCTCCGGGACAGGGGGCTGTCGGGGAGCTGTTTTTT. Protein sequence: CASSLAPPGQGAVGELFF.

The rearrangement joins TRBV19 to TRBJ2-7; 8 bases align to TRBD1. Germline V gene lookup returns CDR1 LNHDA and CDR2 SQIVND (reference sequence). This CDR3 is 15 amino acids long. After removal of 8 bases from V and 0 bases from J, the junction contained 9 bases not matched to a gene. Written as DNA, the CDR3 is TGTGCCAGTGGGGCCCCCGGGACAGGCTCCTACGAGCAGTACTTC. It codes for CASGAPGTGSYEQYF.

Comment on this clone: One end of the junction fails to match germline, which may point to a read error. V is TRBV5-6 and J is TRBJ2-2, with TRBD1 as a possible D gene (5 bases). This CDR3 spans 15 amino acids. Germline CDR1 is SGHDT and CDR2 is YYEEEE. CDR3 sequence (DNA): TGTGCCAGCAGCTTGGGGGCAGGGCGAACCGAGGAGCTGTTTTTT. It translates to CASSLGAGRTEELFF. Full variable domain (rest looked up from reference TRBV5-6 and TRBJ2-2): DAGVTQSPTHLIKTRGQQVTLRCSPKSGHDTVSWYQQALGQGPQFIFQYYEEEERQRGNFPDRFSGHQFPNYSSELNVNALLLGDSALYLCASSLGAGRTEELFFGEGSRLTVL.

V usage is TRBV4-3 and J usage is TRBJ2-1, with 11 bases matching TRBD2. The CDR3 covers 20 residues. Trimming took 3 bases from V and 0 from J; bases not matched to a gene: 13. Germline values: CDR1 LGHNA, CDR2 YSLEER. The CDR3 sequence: CASSQTTLAGGLSSYNEQFF. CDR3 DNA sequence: TGCGCCAGCAGCCAGACGACTCTAGCGGGGGGCCTAAGCTCCTACAATGAGCAGTTCTTC.

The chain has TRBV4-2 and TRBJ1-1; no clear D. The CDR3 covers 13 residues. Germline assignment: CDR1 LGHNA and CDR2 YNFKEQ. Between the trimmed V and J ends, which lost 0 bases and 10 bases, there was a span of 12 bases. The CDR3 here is CASSQDPAGGAFF. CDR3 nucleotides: TGTGCCAGCAGCCAAGATCCGGCGGGCGGAGCTTTCTTT.

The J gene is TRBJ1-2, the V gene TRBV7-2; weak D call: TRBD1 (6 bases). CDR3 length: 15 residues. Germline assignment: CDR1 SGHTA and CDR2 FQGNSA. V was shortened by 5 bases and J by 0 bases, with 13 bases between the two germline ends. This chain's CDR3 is CASSTRTVANYGYTF. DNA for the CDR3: TGTGCCAGCAGCACAAGGACAGTAGCTAACTATGGCTACACCTTC. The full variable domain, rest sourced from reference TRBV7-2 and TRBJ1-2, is GAGVSQSPSNKVTEKGKDVELRCDPISGHTALYWYRQSLGQGLEFLIYFQGNSAPDKSGLPSDRFSAERTGGSVSTLTIQRTQQEDSAVYLCASSTRTVANYGYTFGSGTRLTVV.

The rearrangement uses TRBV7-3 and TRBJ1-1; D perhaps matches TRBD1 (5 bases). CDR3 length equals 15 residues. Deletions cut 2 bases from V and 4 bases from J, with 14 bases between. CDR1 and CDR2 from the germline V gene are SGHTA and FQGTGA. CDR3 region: CASSLSGGGFTEAFF. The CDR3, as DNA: TGTGCCAGCAGCTTATCGGGGGGAGGGTTCACTGAAGCTTTCTTT.

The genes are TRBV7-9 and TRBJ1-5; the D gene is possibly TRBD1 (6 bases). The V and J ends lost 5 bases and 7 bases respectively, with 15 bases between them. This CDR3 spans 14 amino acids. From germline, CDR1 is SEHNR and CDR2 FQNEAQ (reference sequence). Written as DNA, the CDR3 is TGTGCCAGCAGCGATAATACAGGGAAGCAGCCCCAGCATTTT. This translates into CASSDNTGKQPQHF.

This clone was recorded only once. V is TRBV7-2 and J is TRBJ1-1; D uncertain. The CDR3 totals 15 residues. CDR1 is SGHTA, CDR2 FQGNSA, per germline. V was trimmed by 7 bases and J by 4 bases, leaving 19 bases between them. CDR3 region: CASTPSFTGSTEAFF. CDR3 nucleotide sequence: TGTGCCAGCACCCCTTCCTTCACGGGGAGCACTGAAGCTTTCTTT.

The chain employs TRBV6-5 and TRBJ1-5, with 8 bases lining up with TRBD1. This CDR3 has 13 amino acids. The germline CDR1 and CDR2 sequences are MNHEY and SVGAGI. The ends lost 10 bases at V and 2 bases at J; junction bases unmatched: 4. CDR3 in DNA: TGTGCCACCTCGGACAGGGGCAATCAGCCCCAGCATTTT. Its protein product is CATSDRGNQPQHF.

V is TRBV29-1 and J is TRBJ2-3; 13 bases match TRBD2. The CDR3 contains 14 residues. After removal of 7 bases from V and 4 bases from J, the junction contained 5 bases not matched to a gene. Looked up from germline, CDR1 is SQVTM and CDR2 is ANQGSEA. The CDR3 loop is CSAALAGGADTQYF. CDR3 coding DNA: TGCAGCGCGGCACTAGCGGGGGGGGCAGATACGCAGTATTTT.